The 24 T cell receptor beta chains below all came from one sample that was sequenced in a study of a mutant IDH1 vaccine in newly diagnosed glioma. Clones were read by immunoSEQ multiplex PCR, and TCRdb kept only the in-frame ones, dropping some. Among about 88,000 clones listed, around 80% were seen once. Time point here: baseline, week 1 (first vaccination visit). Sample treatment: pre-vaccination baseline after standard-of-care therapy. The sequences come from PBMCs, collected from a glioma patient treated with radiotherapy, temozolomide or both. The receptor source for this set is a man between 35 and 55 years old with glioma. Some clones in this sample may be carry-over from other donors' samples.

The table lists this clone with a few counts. The CDR3 nucleotides are TGCGCCAGCAGCCAGTCCGTCGGGACCAGCCAAAACATTCAGTACTTC. Translated, it gives CASSQSVGTSQNIQYF. The chain couples TRBV4-1 to TRBJ2-4, with D perhaps given as TRBD1 or TRBD2 (5 bases each). Per the germline V gene, CDR1 is MGHRA and CDR2 is YSYEKL. With 3 bases removed from V and 5 bases from J, the gap between germline ends came to 17 bases. The CDR3 totals 16 residues.

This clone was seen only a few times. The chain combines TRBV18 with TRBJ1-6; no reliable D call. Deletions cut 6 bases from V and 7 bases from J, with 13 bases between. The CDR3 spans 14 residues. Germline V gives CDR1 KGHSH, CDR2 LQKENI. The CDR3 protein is CASSGDKGNSPLHF. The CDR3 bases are TGTGCCAGCTCTGGTGACAAGGGAAATTCACCCCTCCACTTT.

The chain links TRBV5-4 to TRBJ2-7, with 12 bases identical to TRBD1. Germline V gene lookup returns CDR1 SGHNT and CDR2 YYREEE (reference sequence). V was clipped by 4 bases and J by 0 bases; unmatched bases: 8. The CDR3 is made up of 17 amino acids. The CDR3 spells CASSMGTGGTSSYEQYF. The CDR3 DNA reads TGTGCCAGCAGCATGGGGACAGGGGGCACAAGCTCCTACGAGCAGTACTTC.

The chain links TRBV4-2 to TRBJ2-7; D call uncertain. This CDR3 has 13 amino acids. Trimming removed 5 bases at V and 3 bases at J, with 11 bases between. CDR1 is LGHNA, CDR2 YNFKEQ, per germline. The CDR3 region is CASSTDGSYEQYF. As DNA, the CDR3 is TGTGCCAGCAGCACCGACGGAAGCTACGAGCAGTACTTC.

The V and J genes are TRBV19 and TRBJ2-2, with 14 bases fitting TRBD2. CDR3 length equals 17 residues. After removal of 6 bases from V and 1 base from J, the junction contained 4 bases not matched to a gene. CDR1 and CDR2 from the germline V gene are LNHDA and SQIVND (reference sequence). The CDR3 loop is CASSRTSGGMNTGELFF. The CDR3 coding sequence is TGTGCCAGTAGCCGGACTAGCGGGGGGATGAACACCGGGGAGCTGTTTTTT.

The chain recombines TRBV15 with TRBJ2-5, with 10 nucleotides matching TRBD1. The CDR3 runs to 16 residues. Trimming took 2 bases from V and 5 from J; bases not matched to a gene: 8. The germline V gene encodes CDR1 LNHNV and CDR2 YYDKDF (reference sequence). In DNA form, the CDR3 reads TGTGCCACCAGCAGAAAAAGGACAGGGGGGTCGGAGACCCAGTACTTC. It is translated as CATSRKRTGGSETQYF.

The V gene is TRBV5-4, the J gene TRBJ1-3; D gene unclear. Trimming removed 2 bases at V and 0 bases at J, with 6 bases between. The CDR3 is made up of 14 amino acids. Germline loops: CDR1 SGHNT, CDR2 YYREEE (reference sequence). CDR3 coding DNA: TGTGCCAGCAGCTTAGGCGACTCTGGAAACACCATATATTTT. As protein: CASSLGDSGNTIYF.

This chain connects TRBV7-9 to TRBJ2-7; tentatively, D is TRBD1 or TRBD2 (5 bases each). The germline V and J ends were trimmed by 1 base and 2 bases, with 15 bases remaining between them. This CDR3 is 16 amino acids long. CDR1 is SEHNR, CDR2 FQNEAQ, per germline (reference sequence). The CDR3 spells CASSLVGTPLPYEQYF. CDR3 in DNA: TGTGCCAGCAGCTTAGTAGGGACCCCTTTACCCTACGAGCAGTACTTC.

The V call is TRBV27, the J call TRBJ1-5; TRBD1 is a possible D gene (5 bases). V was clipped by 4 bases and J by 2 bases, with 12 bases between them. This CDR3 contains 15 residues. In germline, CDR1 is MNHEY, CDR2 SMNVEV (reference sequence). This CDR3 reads CASSWVGDGNQPQHF. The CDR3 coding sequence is TGTGCCAGCAGTTGGGTAGGGGATGGCAATCAGCCCCAGCATTTT.

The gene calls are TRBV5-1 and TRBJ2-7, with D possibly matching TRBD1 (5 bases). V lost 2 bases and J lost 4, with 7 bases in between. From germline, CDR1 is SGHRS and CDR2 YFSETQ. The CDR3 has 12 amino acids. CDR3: CASSFNRYEQYF. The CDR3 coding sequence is TGCGCCAGCAGCTTTAACAGGTACGAGCAGTACTTC. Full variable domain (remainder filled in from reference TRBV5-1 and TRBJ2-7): KAGVTQTPRYLIKTRGQQVTLSCSPISGHRSVSWYQQTPGQGLQFLFEYFSETQRNKGNFPGRFSGRQFSNSRSEMNVSTLELGDSALYLCASSFNRYEQYFGPGTRLTVT.

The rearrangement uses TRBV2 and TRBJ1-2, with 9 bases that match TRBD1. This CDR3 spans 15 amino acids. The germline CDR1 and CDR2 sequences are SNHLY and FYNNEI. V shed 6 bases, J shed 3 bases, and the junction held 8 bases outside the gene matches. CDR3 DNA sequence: TGTGCCAGCAGAAGACTCCGGGACAGGGACTATGGCTACACCTTC. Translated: CASRRLRDRDYGYTF.

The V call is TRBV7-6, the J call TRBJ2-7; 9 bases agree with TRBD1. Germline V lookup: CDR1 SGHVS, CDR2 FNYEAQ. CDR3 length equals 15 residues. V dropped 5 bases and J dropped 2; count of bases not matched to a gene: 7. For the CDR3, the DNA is TGTGCCAGCAGCCCCACCGGGACAGGGCCCTACGAGCAGTACTTC. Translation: CASSPTGTGPYEQYF. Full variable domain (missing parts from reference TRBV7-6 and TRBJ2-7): GAGVSQSPRYKVTKRGQDVALRCDPISGHVSLYWYRQALGQGPEFLTYFNYEAQQDKSGLPNDRFSAERPEGSISTLTIQRTEQRDSAMYRCASSPTGTGPYEQYFGPGTRLTVT.

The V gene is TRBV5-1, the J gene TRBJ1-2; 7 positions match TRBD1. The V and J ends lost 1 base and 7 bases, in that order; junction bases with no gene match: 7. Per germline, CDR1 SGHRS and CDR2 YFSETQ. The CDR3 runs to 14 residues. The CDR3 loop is CASSLRGGLGGYTF. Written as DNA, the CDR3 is TGCGCCAGCAGCTTGAGAGGGGGCTTAGGTGGCTACACCTTC.

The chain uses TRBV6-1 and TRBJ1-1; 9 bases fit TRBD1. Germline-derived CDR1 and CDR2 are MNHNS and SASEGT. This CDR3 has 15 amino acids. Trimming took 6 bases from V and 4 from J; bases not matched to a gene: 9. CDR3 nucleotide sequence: TGTGCCAGCAGCCAAGCGGGACAGGGTGGCACTGAAGCTTTCTTT. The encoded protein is CASSQAGQGGTEAFF.

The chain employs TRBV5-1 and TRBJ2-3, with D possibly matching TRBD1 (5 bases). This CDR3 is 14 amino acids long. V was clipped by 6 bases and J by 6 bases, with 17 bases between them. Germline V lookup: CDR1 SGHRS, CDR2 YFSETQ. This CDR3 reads CASKVGRAVDTQYF. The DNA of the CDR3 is TGCGCCAGCAAGGTGGGCAGGGCGGTGGATACGCAGTATTTT.

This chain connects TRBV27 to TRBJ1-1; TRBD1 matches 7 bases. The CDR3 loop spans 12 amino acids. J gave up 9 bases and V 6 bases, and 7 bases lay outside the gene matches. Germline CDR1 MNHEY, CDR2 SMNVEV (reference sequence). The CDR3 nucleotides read TGTGCCAGCAGCCGACAGGGATTACAAGCTTTCTTT. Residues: CASSRQGLQAFF.

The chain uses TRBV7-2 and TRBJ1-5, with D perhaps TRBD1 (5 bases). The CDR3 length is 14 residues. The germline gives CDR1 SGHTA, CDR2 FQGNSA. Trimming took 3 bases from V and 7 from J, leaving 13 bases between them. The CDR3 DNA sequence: TGTGCCAGCAGCTTCGGAGGCTCAGGGCAGCCCCAGCATTTT. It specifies CASSFGGSGQPQHF.

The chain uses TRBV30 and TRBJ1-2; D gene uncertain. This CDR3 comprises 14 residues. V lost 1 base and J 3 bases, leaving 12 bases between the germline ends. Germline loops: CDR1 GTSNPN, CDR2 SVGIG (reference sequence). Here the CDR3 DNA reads TGTGCCTGGAGTGGTGGGTCCACATACTATGGCTACACCTTC. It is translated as CAWSGGSTYYGYTF.

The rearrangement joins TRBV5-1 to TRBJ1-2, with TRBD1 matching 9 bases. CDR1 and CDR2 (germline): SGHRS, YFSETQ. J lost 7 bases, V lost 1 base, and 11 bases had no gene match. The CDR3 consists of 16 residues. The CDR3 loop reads CASSLKSPGQGFGYTF. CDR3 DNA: TGCGCCAGCAGCTTGAAAAGTCCGGGACAGGGCTTTGGCTACACCTTC.

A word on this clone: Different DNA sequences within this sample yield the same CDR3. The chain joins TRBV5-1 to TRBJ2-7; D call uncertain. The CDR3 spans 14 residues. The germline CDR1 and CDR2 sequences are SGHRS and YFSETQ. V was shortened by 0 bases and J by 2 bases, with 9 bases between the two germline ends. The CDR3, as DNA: TGCGCCAGCAGCTTGGTTGTACAGCCCTACGAGCAGTACTTC. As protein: CASSLVVQPYEQYF.

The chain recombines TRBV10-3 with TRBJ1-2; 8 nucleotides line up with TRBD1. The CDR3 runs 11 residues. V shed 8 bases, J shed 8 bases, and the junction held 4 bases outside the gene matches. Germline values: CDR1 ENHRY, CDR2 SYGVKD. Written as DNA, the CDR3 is TGTGCCATCTCCAGGGGGCAGGGCTACACCTTC. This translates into CAISRGQGYTF.

The CDR3 DNA follows: TGTGCCAGCAGCTTAAATTGGCAGCTTTATGGCTACACCTTC. Protein: CASSLNWQLYGYTF. The V call is TRBV7-8, the J call TRBJ1-2; D gene ambiguous. V shed 2 bases and J shed 5 bases, with 12 bases lying between them. The CDR3 consists of 14 residues. CDR1 SGHVS and CDR2 FQNEAQ come from the germline V gene.

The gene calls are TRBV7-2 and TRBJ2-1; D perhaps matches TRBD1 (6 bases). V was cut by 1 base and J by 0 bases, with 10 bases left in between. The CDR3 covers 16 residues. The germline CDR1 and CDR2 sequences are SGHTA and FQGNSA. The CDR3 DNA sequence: TGTGCCAGCAGCTTAGATACAGGGCGCTCCTACAATGAGCAGTTCTTC. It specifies CASSLDTGRSYNEQFF. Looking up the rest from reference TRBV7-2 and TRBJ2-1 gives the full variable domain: GAGVSQSPSNKVTEKGKDVELRCDPISGHTALYWYRQSLGQGLEFLIYFQGNSAPDKSGLPSDRFSAERTGGSVSTLTIQRTQQEDSAVYLCASSLDTGRSYNEQFFGPGTRLTVL.

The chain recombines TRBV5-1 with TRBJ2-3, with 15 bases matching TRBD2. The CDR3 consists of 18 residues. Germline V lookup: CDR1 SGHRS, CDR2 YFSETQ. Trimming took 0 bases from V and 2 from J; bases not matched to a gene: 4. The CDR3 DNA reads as TGCGCCAGCAGCTTGGTGGGGACTAGCGGGGGGCTCACAGATACGCAGTATTTT. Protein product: CASSLVGTSGGLTDTQYF.